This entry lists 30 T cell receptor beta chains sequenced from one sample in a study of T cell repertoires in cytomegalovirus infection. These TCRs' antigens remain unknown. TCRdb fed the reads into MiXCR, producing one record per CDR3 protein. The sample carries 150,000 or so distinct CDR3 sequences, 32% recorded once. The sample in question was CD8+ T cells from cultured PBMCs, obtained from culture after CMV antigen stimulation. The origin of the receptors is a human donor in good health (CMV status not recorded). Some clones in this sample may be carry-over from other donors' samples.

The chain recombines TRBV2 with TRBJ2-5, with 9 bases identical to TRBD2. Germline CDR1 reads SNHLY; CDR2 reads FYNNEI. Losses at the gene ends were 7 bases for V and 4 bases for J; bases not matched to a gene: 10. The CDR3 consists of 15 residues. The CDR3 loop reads CASTEGGGAAETQYF. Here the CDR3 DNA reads TGTGCCAGCACCGAGGGCGGGGGGGCGGCAGAGACCCAGTACTTC.

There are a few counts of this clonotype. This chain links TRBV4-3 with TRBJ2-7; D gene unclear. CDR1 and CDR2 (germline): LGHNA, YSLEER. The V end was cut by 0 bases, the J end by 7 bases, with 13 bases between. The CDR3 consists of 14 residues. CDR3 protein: CASSQEDFLKEQYF. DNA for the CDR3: TGCGCCAGCAGCCAAGAGGATTTCCTAAAGGAGCAGTACTTC.

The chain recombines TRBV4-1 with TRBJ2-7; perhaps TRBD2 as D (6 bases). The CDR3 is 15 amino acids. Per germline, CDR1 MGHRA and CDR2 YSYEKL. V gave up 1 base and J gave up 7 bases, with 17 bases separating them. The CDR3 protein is CASSQARDSTHEQYF. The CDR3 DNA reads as TGCGCCAGCAGCCAAGCCCGGGACTCAACGCATGAGCAGTACTTC.

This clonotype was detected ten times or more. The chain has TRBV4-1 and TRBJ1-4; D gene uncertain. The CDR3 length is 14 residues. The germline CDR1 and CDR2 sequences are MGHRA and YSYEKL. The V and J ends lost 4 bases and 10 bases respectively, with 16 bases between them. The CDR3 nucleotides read TGCGCCAGCAGCCGCTCGACTCTTGAGGGAAAACTGTTTTTT. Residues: CASSRSTLEGKLFF.

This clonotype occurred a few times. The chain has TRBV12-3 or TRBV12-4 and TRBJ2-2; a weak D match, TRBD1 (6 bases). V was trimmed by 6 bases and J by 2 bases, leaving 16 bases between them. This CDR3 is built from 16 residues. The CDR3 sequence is CASRARAQGNTGELFF. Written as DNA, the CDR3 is TGTGCCAGCAGGGCCAGGGCACAGGGAAACACCGGGGAGCTGTTTTTT.

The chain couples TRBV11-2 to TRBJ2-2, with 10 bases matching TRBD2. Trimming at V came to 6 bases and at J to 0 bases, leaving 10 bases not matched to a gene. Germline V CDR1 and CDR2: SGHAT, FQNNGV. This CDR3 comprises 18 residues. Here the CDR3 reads CASSARLSGGANTGELFF. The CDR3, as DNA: TGTGCCAGCAGTGCTCGTCTAAGCGGGGGGGCGAACACCGGGGAGCTGTTTTTT.

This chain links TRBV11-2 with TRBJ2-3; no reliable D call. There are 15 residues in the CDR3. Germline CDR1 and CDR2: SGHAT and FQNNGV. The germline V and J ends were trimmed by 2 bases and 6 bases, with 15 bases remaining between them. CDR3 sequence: CASSLLSHPRDTQYF. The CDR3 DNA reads TGTGCCAGCAGCTTATTAAGTCACCCGAGGGATACGCAGTATTTT.

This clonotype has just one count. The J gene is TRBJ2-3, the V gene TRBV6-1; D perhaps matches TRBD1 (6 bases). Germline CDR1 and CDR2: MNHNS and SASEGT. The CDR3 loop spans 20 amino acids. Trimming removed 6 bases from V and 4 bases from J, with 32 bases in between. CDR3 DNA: TGTGCCAGCAGCTCGCCGCATTCGAAAACACAGGGATTCTCAGCAGATACGCAGTATTTT. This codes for CASSSPHSKTQGFSADTQYF.

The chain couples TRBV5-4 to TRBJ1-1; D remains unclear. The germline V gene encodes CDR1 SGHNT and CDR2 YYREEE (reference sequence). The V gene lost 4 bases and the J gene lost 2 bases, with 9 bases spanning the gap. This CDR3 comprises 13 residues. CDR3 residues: CASSQLGNTEAFF. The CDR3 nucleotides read TGTGCCAGCAGCCAACTGGGTAACACTGAAGCTTTCTTT.

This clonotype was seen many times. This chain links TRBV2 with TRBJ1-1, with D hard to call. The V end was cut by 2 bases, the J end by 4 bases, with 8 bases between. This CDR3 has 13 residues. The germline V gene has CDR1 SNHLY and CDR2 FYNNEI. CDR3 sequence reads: CASSERERTEAFF. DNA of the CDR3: TGTGCCAGCAGTGAAAGGGAACGCACTGAAGCTTTCTTT.

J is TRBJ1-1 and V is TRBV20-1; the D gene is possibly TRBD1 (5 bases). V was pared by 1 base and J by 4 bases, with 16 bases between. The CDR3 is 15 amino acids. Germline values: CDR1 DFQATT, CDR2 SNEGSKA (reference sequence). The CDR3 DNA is TGCAGTGCTAGAGTCCGGGCCCCGGGGACCACTGAAGCTTTCTTT. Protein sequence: CSARVRAPGTTEAFF.

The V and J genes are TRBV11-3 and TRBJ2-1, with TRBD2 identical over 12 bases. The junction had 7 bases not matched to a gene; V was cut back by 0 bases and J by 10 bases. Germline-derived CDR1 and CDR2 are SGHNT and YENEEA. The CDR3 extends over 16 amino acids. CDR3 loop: CASSLDHLAGGREQFF. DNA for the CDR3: TGTGCCAGCAGCTTAGATCACCTAGCGGGGGGGCGCGAGCAGTTCTTC.

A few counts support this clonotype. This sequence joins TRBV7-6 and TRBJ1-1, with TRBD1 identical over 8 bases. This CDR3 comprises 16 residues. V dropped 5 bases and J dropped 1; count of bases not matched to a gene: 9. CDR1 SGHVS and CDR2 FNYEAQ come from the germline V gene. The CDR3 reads CASSTSEDRGNTEAFF. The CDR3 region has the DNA TGTGCCAGCAGCACCAGCGAAGACAGGGGGAACACTGAAGCTTTCTTT.

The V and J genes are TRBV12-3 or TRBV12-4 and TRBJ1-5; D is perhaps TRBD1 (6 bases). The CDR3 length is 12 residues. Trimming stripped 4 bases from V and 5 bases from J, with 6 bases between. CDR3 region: CASSWTDQPQHF. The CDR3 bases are TGTGCCAGCAGTTGGACAGATCAGCCCCAGCATTTT.

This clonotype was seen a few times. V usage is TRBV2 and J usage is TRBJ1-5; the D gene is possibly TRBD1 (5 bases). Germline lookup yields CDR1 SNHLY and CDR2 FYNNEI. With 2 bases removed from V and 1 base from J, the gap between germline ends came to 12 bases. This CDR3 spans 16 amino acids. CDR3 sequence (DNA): TGTGCCAGCAGTGAATCGAGGGGTGCGAGCAATCAGCCCCAGCATTTT. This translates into CASSESRGASNQPQHF.

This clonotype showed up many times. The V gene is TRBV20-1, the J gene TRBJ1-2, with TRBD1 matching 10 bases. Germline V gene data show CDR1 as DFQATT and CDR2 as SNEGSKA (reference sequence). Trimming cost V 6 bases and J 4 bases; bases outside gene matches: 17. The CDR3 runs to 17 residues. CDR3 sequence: CSAPGVGTGATFYGYTF. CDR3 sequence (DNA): TGCAGTGCCCCGGGGGTGGGGACAGGGGCGACCTTCTATGGCTACACCTTC.

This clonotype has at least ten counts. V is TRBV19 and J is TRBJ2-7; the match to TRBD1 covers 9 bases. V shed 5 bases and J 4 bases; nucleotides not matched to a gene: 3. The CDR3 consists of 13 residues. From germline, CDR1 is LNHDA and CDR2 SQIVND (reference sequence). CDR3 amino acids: CASSFGTGYEQYF. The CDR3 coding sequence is TGTGCCAGTAGTTTCGGGACAGGGTACGAGCAGTACTTC.

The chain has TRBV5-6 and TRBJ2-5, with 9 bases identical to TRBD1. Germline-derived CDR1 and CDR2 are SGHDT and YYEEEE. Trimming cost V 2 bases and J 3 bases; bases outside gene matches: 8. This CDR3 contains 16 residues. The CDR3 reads CASSLGDRATKETQYF. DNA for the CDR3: TGTGCCAGCAGCTTAGGGGACAGGGCCACCAAAGAGACCCAGTACTTC.

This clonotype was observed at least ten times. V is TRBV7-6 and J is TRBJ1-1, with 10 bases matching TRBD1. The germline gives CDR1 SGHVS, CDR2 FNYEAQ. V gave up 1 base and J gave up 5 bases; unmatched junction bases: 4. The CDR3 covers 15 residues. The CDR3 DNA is TGTGCCAGCAGCTTAGACCGGGACAGGGGAACTGAAGCTTTCTTT. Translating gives CASSLDRDRGTEAFF.

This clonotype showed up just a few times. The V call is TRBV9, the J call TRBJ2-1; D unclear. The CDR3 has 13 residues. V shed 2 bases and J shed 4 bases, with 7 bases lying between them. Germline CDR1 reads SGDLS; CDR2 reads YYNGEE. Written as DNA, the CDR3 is TGTGCCAGCAGCGTGGGTACTTACAATGAGCAGTTCTTC. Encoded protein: CASSVGTYNEQFF.

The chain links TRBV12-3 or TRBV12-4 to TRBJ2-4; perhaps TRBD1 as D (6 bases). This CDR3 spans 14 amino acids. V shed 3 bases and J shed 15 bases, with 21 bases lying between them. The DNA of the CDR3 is TGTGCCAGCAGTTTCCAGGGGTCTGGGTCCAAGACGTACTTC. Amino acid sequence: CASSFQGSGSKTYF.

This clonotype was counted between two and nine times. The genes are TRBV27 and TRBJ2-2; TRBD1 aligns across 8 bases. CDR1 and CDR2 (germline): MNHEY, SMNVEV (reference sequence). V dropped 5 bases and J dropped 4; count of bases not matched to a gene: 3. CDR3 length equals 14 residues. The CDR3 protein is CASSDRGGTGELFF. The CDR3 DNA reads TGTGCCAGCAGTGACAGGGGCGGCACCGGGGAGCTGTTTTTT.

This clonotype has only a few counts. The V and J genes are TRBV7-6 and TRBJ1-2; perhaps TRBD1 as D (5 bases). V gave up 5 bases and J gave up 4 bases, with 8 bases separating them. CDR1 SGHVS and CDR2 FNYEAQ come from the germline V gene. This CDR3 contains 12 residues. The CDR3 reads CASSGDRYGYTF. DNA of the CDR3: TGTGCCAGCAGCGGGGACCGCTATGGCTACACCTTC.

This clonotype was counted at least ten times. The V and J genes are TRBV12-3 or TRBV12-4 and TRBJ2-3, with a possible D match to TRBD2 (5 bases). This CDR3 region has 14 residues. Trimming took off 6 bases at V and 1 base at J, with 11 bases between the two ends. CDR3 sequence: CASSYGLRTDTQYF. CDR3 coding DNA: TGTGCCAGCAGCTATGGACTTCGCACAGATACGCAGTATTTT.

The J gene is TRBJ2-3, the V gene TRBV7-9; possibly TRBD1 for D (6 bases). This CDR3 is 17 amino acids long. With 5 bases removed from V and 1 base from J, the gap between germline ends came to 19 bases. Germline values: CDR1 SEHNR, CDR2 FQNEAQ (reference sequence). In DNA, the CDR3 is TGTGCCAGCAGCGGCAAGATAGGGGACATCGGCACAGATACGCAGTATTTT. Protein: CASSGKIGDIGTDTQYF.

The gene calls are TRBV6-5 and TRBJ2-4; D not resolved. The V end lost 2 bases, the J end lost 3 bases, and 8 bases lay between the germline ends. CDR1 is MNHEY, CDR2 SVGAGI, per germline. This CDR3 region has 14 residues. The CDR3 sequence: CASSYAAGKNIQYF. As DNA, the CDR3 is TGTGCCAGCAGTTACGCGGCAGGCAAAAACATTCAGTACTTC.

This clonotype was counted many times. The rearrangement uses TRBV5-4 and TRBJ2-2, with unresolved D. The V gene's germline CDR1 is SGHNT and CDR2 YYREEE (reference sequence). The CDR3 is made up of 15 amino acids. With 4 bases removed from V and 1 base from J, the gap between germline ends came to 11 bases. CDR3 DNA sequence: TGTGCCAGCAGCCAACTCGCAGAGAACACCGGGGAGCTGTTTTTT. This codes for CASSQLAENTGELFF.

CDR3: CASSLGGGAYNEQFF. The CDR3 bases are TGTGCCAGCAGCTTAGGTGGCGGTGCCTACAATGAGCAGTTCTTC. The rearrangement joins TRBV11-2 to TRBJ2-1; D gene uncertain. The CDR3 runs to 15 residues. Trimming left V 1 base short and J 2 bases short, with 9 bases between. The germline V gene encodes CDR1 SGHAT and CDR2 FQNNGV.

The CDR3: CASSHFDILSGNTIYF. CDR3 nucleotide sequence: TGTGCCAGCAGCCACTTTGACATCCTCTCTGGAAACACCATATATTTT. V is TRBV13 and J is TRBJ1-3; no firm D call. This CDR3 comprises 16 residues. The germline V gene encodes CDR1 PRHDT and CDR2 FYEKMQ (reference sequence). V lost 5 bases, J lost 0 bases, and 14 bases lay in between.

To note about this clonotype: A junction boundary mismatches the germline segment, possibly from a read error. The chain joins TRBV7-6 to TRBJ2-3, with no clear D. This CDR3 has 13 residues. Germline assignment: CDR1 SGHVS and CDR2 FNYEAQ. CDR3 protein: CAGSFQLGDTQYF. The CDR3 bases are TGTGCCGGCAGCTTCCAGTTGGGAGATACGCAGTATTTT.